This T cell receptor beta chain was recovered during a study of response to subunit inactivated influenza vaccine. Study findings and constraints: A suggestion made by the authors is that each seasonal influenza vaccination recruits few new T cells.

TCRdb redid the calling of the RT-PCR reads with MiXCR, one entry per CDR3 protein. Of 430,000 or so distinct CDR3 sequences in the sample, approximately 11% were seen once. In the case of this clonotype: Its antigen is still unknown.

The CDR3 has 15 amino acids. The V end was cut by 3 bases, the J end by 3 bases, with 12 bases between. Here the sequenced sample was PBMCs from blood, taken roughly 45 days after vaccination. The receptor was isolated from a middle-aged man who received an inactivated influenza vaccine. This rearrangement joins TRBV12-3 or TRBV12-4 to TRBJ2-1, with TRBD2 as a possible D gene (5 bases). For the CDR3, the DNA is TGTGCCAGCAGTTTTCGCGGGTCCGACTACAATGAGCAGTTCTTC. It yields the protein CASSFRGSDYNEQFF.